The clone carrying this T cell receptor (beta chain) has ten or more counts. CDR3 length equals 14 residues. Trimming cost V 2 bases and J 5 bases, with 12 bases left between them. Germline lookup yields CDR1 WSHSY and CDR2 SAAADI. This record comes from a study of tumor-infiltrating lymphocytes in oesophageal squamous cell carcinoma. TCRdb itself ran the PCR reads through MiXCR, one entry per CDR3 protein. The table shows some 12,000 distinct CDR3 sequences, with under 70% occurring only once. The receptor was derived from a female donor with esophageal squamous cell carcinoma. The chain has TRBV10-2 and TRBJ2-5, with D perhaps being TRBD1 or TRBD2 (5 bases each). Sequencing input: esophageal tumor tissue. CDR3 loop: CASSEIGGVETQYF. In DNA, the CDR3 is TGCGCCAGCAGTGAGATTGGGGGAGTGGAGACCCAGTACTTC.